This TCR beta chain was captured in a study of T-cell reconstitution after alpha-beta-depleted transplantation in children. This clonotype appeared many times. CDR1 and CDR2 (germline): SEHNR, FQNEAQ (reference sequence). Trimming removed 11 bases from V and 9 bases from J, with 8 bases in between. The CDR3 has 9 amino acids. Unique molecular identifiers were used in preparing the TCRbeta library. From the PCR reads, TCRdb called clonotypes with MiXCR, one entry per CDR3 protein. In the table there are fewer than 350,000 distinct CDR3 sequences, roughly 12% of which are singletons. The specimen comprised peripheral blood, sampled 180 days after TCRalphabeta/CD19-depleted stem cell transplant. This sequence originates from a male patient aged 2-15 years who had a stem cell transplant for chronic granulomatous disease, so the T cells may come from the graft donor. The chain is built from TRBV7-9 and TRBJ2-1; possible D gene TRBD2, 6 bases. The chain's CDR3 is CAFGGEQFF. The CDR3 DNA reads TGTGCCTTCGGGGGTGAGCAGTTCTTC.